This TCR beta chain came from a study of blood T cell repertoires in COVID-19. Study context: Acute and convalescent COVID-19 specimens originated in the United States, Italy and Spain. T cells, B-cell-depleted T cells, or PBMCs supplied cDNA or gDNA.

Germline V gene lookup returns CDR1 LGHDT and CDR2 YNNKEL (reference sequence). Trimming cost V 4 bases and J 0 bases; bases outside gene matches: 2. The CDR3 spans 14 residues. Sequenced by immunoSEQ multiplex PCR; TCRdb stores in-frame clones only, minus some. The sample holds about 190,000 clones; over 75% are singletons and the top ten take 5% to 8%. The gene calls are TRBV3-1 (or the pseudogene TRBV3-2) and TRBJ1-1, with TRBD1 matching over 7 bases. This TCR came from a woman aged 40 to 50 who had recovered from COVID-19. Sequenced: peripheral blood. The CDR3 sequence: CASSPGTVNTEAFF. The CDR3 nucleotides read TGTGCCAGCAGCCCCGGGACAGTGAACACTGAAGCTTTCTTT.